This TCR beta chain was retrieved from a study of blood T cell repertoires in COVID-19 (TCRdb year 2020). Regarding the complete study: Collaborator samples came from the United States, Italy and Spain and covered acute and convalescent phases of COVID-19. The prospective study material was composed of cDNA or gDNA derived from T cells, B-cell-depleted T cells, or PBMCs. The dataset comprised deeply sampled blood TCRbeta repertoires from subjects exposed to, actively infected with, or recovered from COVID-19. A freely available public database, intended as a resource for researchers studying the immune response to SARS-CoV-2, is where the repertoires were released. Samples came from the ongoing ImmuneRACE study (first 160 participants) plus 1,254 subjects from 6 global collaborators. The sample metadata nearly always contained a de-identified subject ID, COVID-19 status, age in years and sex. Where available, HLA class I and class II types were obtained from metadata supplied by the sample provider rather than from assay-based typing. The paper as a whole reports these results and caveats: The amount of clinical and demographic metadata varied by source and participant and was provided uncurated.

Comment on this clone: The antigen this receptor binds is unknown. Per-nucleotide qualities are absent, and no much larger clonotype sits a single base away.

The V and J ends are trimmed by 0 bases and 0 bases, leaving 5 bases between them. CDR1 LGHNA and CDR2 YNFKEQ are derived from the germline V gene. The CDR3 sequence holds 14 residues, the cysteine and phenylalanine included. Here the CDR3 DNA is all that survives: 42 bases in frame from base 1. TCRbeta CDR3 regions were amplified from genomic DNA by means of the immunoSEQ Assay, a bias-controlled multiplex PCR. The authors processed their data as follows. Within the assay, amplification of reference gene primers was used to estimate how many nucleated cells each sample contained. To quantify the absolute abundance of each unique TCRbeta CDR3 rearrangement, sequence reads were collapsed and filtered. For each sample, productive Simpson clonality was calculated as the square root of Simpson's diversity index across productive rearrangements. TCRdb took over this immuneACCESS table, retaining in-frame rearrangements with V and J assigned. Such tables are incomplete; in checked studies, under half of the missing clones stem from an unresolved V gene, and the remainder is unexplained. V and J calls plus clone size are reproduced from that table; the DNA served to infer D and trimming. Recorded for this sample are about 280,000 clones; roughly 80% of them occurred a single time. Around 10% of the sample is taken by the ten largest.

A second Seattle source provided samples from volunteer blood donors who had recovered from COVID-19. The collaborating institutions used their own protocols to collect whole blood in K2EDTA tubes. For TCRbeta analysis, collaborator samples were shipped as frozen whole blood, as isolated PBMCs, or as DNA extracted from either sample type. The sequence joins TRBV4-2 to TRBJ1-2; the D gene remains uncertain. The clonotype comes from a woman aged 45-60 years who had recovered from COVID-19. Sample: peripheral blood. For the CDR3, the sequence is CASSQDPANYGYTF. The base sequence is TGTGCCAGCAGCCAAGATCCAGCTAACTATGGCTACACCTTC.